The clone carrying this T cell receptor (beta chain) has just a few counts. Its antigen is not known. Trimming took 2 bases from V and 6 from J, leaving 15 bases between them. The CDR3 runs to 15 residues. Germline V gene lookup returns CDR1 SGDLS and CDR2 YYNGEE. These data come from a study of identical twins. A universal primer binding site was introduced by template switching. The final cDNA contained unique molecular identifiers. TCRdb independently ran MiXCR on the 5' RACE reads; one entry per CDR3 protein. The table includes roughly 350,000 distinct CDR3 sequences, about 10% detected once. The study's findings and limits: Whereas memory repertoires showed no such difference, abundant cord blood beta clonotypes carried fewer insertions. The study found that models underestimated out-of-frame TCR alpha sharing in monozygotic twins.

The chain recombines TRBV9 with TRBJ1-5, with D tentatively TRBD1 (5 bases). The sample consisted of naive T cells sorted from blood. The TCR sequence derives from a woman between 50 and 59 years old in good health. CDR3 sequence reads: CASSVGQGGGQPQHF. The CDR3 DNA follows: TGTGCCAGCAGCGTCGGGCAGGGTGGCGGTCAGCCCCAGCATTTT.